Included here is one T cell receptor beta chain sequence, with context. Repertoires were generated with immunoSEQ multiplex PCR, while TCRdb's copy carries only in-frame clones and drops some. This table has 60,000 or so clones, around 87% appearing once. This sample was taken from a study of technical replicates of blood from a handful of donors. Germline V gives CDR1 SGHDN, CDR2 FVKESK. V was cut by 4 bases and J by 7 bases, with 11 bases left in between. CDR3 length: 13 amino acids. The chain links TRBV14 to TRBJ1-5, with D unresolved. The TCR comes from a human donor in good health. Some clones in this sample may be carry-over from other donors' samples. The material sequenced was PBMCs. CDR3 residues: CASSRGAWQPQHF. The CDR3 bases are TGTGCCAGCAGCCGCGGTGCCTGGCAGCCCCAGCATTTT.